The T cell receptor beta chain under discussion was sequenced for a study of blood T cell repertoires in COVID-19. Authors' data handling: For nucleated cells, counts were estimated from reference gene primer amplification. Clones were sequenced by immunoSEQ multiplex PCR, and TCRdb holds only the in-frame ones, with some missing. The D gene and trimming were derived from the DNA, and the V and J assignments and clone size from that table. This table has some 100,000 clones, around 87% appearing once. The CDR3 spans 15 residues. This receptor was identified in a human donor in a cohort sampled during active COVID-19. The sequenced sample was peripheral blood. V usage is TRBV1 and J usage is TRBJ1-4. TRBV1 is a recognized pseudogene. Written as DNA, the CDR3 is TGCACCAGCAGCACGGGGACTTCAACTAATGAAAAACTGTTTTTT. Translating it yields CTSSTGTSTNEKLFF.